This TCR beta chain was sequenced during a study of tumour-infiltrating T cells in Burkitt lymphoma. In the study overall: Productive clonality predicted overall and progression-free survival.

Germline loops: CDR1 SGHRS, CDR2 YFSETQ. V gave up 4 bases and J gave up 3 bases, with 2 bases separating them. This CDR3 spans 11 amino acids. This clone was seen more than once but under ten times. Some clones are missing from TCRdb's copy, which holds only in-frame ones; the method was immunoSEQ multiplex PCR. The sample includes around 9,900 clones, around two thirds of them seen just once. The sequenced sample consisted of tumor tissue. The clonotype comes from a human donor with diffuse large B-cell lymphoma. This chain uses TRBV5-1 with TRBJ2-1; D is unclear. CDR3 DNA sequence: TGCGCCAGCAGCAGCTACAATGAGCAGTTCTTC. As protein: CASSSYNEQFF.